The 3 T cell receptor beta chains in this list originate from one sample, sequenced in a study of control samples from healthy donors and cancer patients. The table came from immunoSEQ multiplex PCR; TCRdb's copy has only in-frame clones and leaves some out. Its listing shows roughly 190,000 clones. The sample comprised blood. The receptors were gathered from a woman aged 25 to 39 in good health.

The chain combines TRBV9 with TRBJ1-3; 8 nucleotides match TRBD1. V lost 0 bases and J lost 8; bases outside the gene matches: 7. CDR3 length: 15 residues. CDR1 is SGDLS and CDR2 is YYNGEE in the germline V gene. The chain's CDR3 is CASSVVPGGSDTIYF. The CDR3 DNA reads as TGTGCCAGCAGCGTAGTCCCAGGGGGCTCGGACACCATATATTTT.

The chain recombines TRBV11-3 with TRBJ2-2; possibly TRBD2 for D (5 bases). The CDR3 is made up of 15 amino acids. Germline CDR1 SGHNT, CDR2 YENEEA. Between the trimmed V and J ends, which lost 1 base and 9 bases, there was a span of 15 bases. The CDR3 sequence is CASSLVATPNRELFF. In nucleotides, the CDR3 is TGTGCCAGCAGCTTAGTAGCGACGCCCAATCGGGAGCTGTTTTTT.

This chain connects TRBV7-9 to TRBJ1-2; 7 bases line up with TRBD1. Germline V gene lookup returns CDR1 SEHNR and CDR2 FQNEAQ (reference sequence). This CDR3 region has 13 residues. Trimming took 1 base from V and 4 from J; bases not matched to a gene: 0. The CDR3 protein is CASSLEGAYGYTF. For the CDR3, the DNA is TGTGCCAGCAGCTTAGAGGGGGCCTATGGCTACACCTTC.